This TCR beta chain came from a study of T cells after yellow fever vaccination. UMIs were added to TCR cDNA along with a universal primer site when it was made by 5'RACE template switching. TCRdb passed the 5' RACE reads through MiXCR, listing each CDR3 protein once. The data hold 310,000 or so distinct CDR3 sequences, with around 6.8% observed a single time. Unmatched junction bases numbered 11, after V lost 4 bases and J lost 1 base. The V gene's germline CDR1 is SGHTA and CDR2 FQGNSA. The CDR3 runs to 18 residues. This clonotype came up a few times. Its antigen is not known. Whole-study results and caveats: On re-exposure, the response was weaker but peaked faster, at day 5 versus 15. High-abundance clonotypes from the bulk population could contaminate FACS-sorted repertoires.

This chain uses TRBV7-2 with TRBJ2-4, with 9 bases fitting TRBD1. This TCR was sampled from a man between 18 and 35 years old who received the YFV17D yellow fever vaccine. The source material was PBMCs, sampled 35 to 50 days after the first yellow fever vaccination. The DNA of the CDR3 is TGTGCCAGCAGCTACCCCGGGACAGGGATTTTGGCCAAAAACATTCAGTACTTC. It codes for CASSYPGTGILAKNIQYF.